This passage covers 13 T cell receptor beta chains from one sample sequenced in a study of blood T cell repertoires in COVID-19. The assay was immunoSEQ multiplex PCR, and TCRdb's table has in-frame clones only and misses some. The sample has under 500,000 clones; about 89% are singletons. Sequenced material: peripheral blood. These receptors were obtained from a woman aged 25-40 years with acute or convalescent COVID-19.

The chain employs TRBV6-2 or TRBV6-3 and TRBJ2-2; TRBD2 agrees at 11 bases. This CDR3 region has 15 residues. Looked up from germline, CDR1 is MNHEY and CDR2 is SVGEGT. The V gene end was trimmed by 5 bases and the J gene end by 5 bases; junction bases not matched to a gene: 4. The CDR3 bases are TGTGCCAGCAGTATTAGCGGGGGGGCGACCGGGGAGCTGTTTTTT. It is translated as CASSISGGATGELFF.

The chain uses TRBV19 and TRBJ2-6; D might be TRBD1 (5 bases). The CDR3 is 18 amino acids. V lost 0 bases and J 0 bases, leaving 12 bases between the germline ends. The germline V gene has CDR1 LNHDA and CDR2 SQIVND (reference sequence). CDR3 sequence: CASSIDLTDSSGANVLTF. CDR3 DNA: TGTGCCAGTAGTATAGACTTGACAGATAGCTCTGGGGCCAACGTCCTGACTTTC.

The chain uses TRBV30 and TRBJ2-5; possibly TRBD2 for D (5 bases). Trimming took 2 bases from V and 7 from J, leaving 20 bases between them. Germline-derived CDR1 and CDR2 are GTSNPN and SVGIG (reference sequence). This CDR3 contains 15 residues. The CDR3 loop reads CAWSSLALNSGTQYF. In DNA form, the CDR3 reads TGTGCCTGGAGTAGTTTAGCGTTGAACTCAGGGACCCAGTACTTC.

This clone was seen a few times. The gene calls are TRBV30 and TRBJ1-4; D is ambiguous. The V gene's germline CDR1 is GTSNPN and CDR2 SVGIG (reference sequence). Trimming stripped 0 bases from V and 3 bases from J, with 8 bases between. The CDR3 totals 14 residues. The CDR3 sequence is CAWSVRGPNEKLFF. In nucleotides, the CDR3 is TGTGCCTGGAGTGTACGAGGGCCTAATGAAAAACTGTTTTTT.

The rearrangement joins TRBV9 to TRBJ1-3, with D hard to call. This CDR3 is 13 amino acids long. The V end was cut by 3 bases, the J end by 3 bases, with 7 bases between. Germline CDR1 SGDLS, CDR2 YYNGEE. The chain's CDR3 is CASSGAIGNTIYF. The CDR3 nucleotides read TGTGCCAGCAGCGGGGCTATTGGAAACACCATATATTTT.

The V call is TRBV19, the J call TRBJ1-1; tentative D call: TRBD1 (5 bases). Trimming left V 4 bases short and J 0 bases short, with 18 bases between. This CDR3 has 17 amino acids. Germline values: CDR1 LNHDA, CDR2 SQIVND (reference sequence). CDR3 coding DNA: TGTGCCAGTAGTACAGCACTCGACAGCACCCTGAACACTGAAGCTTTCTTT. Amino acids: CASSTALDSTLNTEAFF. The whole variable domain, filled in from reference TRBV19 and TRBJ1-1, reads DGGITQSPKYLFRKEGQNVTLSCEQNLNHDAMYWYRQDPGQGLRLIYYSQIVNDFQKGDIAEGYSVSREKKESFPLTVTSAQKNPTAFYLCASSTALDSTLNTEAFFGQGTRLTVV.

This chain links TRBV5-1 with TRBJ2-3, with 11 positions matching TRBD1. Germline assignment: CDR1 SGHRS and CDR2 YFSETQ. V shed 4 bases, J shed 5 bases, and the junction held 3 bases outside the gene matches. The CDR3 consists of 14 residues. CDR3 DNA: TGCGCCAGCAGCACCGGGACAGGGGGAGATACGCAGTATTTT. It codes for CASSTGTGGDTQYF.

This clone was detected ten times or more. CDR3 region: CASSLLPPGAAKNIQYF. Written as DNA, the CDR3 is TGTGCCAGTAGTTTGCTTCCCCCAGGGGCAGCCAAAAACATTCAGTACTTC. The chain is built from TRBV19 and TRBJ2-4, with D tentatively TRBD1 (6 bases). The V end lost 5 bases, the J end lost 0 bases, and 17 bases lay between the germline ends. This CDR3 spans 17 amino acids. Germline assignment: CDR1 LNHDA and CDR2 SQIVND (reference sequence).

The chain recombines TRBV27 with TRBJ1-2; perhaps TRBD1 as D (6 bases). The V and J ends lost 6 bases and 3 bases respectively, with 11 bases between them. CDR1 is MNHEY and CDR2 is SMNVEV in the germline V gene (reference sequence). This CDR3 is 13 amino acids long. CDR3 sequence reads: CASSKQGDYGYTF. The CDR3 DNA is TGTGCCAGCAGCAAACAGGGAGACTATGGCTACACCTTC.

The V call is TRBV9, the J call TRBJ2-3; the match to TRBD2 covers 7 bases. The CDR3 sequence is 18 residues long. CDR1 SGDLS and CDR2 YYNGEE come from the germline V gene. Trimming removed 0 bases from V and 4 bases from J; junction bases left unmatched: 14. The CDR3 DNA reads TGTGCCAGCAGCGTAGCCTCTAGCGGACACGCTAGGGCAGATACGCAGTATTTT. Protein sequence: CASSVASSGHARADTQYF.

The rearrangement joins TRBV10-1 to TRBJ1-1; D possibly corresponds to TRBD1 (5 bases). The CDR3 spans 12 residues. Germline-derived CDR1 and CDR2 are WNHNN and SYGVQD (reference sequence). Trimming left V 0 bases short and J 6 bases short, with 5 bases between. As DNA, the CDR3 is TGCGCCAGCAGTGAGTCAGGGGCTGAAGCTTTCTTT. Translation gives CASSESGAEAFF.

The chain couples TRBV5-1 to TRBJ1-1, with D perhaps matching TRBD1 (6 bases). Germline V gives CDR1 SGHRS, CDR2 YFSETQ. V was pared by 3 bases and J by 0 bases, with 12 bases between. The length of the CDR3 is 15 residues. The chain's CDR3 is CASSSGTGMNTEAFF. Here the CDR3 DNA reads TGCGCCAGCAGCTCGGGAACAGGGATGAACACTGAAGCTTTCTTT.

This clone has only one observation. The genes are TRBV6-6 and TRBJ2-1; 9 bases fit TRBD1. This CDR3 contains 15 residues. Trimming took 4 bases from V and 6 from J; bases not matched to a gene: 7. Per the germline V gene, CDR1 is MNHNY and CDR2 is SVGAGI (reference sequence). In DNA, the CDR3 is TGTGCCAGCAGTTTTCCCGGGACAGGGTCCAATGAGCAGTTCTTC. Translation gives CASSFPGTGSNEQFF.